This TCR beta chain is drawn from a study of blood T cell repertoires in COVID-19. This CDR3 contains 15 residues. Germline-derived CDR1 and CDR2 are SGHRS and YFSETQ. V shed 0 bases and J shed 3 bases, with 10 bases lying between them. Assay: immunoSEQ multiplex PCR; the TCRdb copy retains only in-frame clones and omits some. Of 65,000 to 95,000 clones listed, roughly 78% were seen once; the top ten hold just over 35%. The sequence came from a man in his sixties with COVID-19, enrolled during active disease. This chain joins TRBV5-1 and TRBJ1-5; no firm D call. Material: peripheral blood. The CDR3 DNA sequence: TGCGCCAGCAGCTTGGCCGCGGGCTCCAATCAGCCCCAGCATTTT. This codes for CASSLAAGSNQPQHF.